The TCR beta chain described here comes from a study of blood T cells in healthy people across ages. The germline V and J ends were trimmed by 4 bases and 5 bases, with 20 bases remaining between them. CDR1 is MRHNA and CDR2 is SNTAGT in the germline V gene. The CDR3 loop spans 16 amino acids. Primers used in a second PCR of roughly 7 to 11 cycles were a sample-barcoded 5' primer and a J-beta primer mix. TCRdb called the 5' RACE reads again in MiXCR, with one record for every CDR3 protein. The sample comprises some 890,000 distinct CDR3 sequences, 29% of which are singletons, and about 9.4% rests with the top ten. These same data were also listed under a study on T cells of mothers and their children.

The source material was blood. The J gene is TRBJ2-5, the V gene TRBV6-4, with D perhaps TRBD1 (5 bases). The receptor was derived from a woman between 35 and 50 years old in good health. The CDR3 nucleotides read TGTGCCAGCAGTGTAAGGGGCAGGGCAGGCGAGGAGACCCAGTACTTC. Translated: CASSVRGRAGEETQYF.